The rows below give T cell receptor beta chains drawn from one sample of a study of blood T cell repertoires in COVID-19. Assay: immunoSEQ multiplex PCR; the TCRdb copy retains only in-frame clones and omits some. The data contain around 200,000 clones, 65% to 85% of them singletons. Specimen: peripheral blood. The receptor set was obtained from a man in his forties with active or convalescent COVID-19. Each CDR3 is given with its conserved first and last residue.

>TRBV11-2|TRBJ2-7
CASSPRTVAPYEQYF
>TRBV6-2/TRBV6-3|TRBJ1-5
CASSSGAALGNQPQHF
>TRBV30|TRBJ1-5
CAWSVGVGNQPQHF
>TRBV3-1/TRBV3-2|TRBJ2-1
CASSQSHEQFF
>TRBV10-2|TRBJ1-1
CASSQQGVSTEAFF
>TRBV6-5|TRBJ1-1
CASSGTMNTEAFF
>TRBV7-2|TRBJ2-7
CASSPYDDRGLYEQYF
>TRBV5-4|TRBJ2-2
CASSLGLEKAGELFF
>TRBV5-5|TRBJ1-4
CASWADTTNEKLFF
>TRBV27|TRBJ2-2
CASSPLARRAGELFF
>TRBV30|TRBJ1-4
CAWTKTPSNEKLFF
>TRBV6-2/TRBV6-3|TRBJ2-2
CASSYSPDSANTGELFF
>TRBV11-3|TRBJ1-1
CASRVEGTEAFF
>TRBV14|TRBJ1-2
CASIEARLPLNYGYTF
>TRBV18|TRBJ1-2
CASSRVTGQGPQNGYTF
>TRBV2|TRBJ2-5
CASRHPVDRGETQYF
>TRBV4-3|TRBJ2-7
CASSQEGARRSSYEQYF
>TRBV5-4|TRBJ1-1
CASSLADRHALAFF
>TRBV19|TRBJ1-2
CASSMVGDYTF
>TRBV30|TRBJ2-2
CAWSVWDRDTGELFF
>TRBV24-1|TRBJ2-5
CATSDSRRRGGSIETQYF
>TRBV4-1|TRBJ2-7
CASSTRTGAYEQYF
>TRBV2|TRBJ2-7
CAGTGARSAYEQYF
>TRBV24-1|TRBJ2-3
CATSGGTGRRTDTQYF
>TRBV6-6|TRBJ1-1
CASSYAVNTEAFF
>TRBV5-6|TRBJ2-1
CASSVTGQVYNEQFF
>TRBV5-4|TRBJ2-2
CASSLVSQDTGELFF
>TRBV6-2/TRBV6-3|TRBJ2-5
CASSYNPPRGDEGTQYF
>TRBV6-6|TRBJ1-1
CASSFGGRGAFF
>TRBV5-1|TRBJ2-2
CASSEGQGASGELFF